This paragraph covers one T cell receptor (beta chain) sequence. This beta chain is an unintended read in a library built for alpha chains; its size means little. TCRdb recomputed calls from the 5' RACE reads with MiXCR, one row per CDR3 protein. Among roughly 200 distinct CDR3 sequences, 94% were seen once, and the ten largest hold 13% to 15%. V lost 5 bases and J lost 8, with 19 bases in between. The CDR3 runs to 15 residues. The germline V gene encodes CDR1 SEHNR and CDR2 FQNEAQ (reference sequence). Source material: memory CD4+ T cells sorted from blood. Subset described: memory CD4+ T cells, CD4+CD45RO+CD25-. This clonotype originated in a female donor with breast cancer. This chain connects TRBV7-9 to TRBJ2-1; D unclear. The CDR3 protein is CASSPPWVSWDEQFF. CDR3 nucleotides: TGTGCCAGCAGCCCTCCCTGGGTAAGCTGGGATGAGCAGTTCTTC.